This T cell receptor (beta chain) came from a study of CDR3 diversity in severe acne (dated by TCRdb to the late 2010s). To prepare the library, PCR was applied. The data were produced on an Illumina HiSeq 2000. Using fastp trimming at Q25 and MiXCR clonotype assembly, TCRdb reanalyzed the public sequencing data and kept in-frame beta chains. Merged by CDR3 protein, the rows form single entries marked with the most common genes and DNA. The sample has about 93,000 distinct CDR3 sequences on record, about 48% of them singletons. Of the sample, around 10% is held by the ten largest clones. Note on this clonotype: This clone's antigen is unknown. No base qualities exist here, and no much larger clone lies one base off it.

CDR3 length: 15 amino acids, cysteine to phenylalanine. CDR3 DNA is the only sequence kept; it has 45 bases, read in frame from the first base. Sequences LNHDA (CDR1) and SQIVND (CDR2) are obtained from the germline V gene (reference sequence). Trimmed from V: 5 bases; trimmed from J: 3 bases; junction bases lacking a gene match: 5. The material sequenced was blood. This TCR was recovered from a male donor in good health, serving as a control. The receptor chain draws on TRBV19 and TRBJ2-3; 10 bases in the junction line up with TRBD2. The nucleotide sequence reads TGTGCCAGTAGTCCCGGGGGACTAGCGACAGATACGCAGTATTTT. Its product reads: CASSPGGLATDTQYF.